This T cell receptor beta chain comes out of a study of T cell responses to AZD1222 COVID-19 vaccine. Overall study context: Pooled together were second doses at about 4 or about 12 weeks.

The study's findings and limits: Across spike, vaccine-associated CD4 TCRs were found, dominant at 160-218 and 743-854. A reported finding is that nearly half of spike-specific TCRs target unmutated variant regions.

Unmatched junction bases numbered 6, after V lost 5 bases and J lost 0 bases. The CDR3 runs to 15 residues. Germline V gene data show CDR1 as SGHTA and CDR2 as FQGNSA. About this clone: The antigen remains undetermined.

The protocol was immunoSEQ multiplex PCR, while the TCRdb copy is restricted to in-frame clones and leaves out a portion. This sample has 130,000 to 150,000 clones; more than 90% occur once, and the top ten carry 3% to 3.5%. The clonotype originates from an adult in good health. Sequences were derived from peripheral blood, sampled on day 0 of AZD1222 vaccination. The gene calls are TRBV7-2 and TRBJ2-5, with 7 bases identical to TRBD1. The CDR3 nucleotides are TGTGCCAGCAGCCCCCGGGACAGCTACCAAGAGACCCAGTACTTC. Translation gives CASSPRDSYQETQYF.